This T cell receptor (beta chain) is drawn from a study of T cells in Graves' hyperthyroidism and ophthalmopathy. The CDR3 runs to 16 residues. The V gene's germline CDR1 is DFQATT and CDR2 SNEGSKA (reference sequence). V lost 1 base to trimming and J lost 2 bases; unmatched junction nucleotides: 4. The CDR3 regions of TCR beta were amplified from RNA transcripts. First-round RT-PCR targeting the TCR CDR3 was performed with the HTBI primer set. TCRdb independently ran MiXCR on the multiplex PCR reads; one entry per CDR3 protein. The sample lists about 580,000 distinct CDR3 sequences, roughly 46% occurring once.

The rearrangement links TRBV20-1 to TRBJ2-7; 14 positions agree with TRBD2. The TCR originated in a woman aged 18-29 years with Graves' hyperthyroidism. The source material was peripheral blood or thyroid tissue (not recorded which). As DNA, the CDR3 is TGCAGTGCTAGAGGACTAGCGGGAGGGGTTCCCTACGAGCAGTACTTC. Its translation is CSARGLAGGVPYEQYF.